The 26 T cell receptor beta chains below were found in one sample sequenced in a study of T-cell reconstitution after alpha-beta-depleted transplantation in children. Researchers prepared the TCRbeta library using unique molecular identifiers, the study reports. Using its own MiXCR run on the PCR reads, TCRdb lists one record per CDR3 protein. Here the sample spans about 600,000 distinct CDR3 sequences, over 10% being singletons. The material sequenced was PBMCs, mostly from graft donor cells, taken 360 days after TCRalphabeta/CD19-depleted stem cell transplant. These receptors all stem from a male patient between 5 and 17 years old who had a stem cell transplant for acute myeloid leukemia, so the T cells may come from the graft donor.

This clonotype has just a few counts. This sequence joins TRBV29-1 and TRBJ1-2, with D uncertain. CDR3 length: 13 residues. Germline V gives CDR1 SQVTM, CDR2 ANQGSEA. V dropped 6 bases and J dropped 0 bases, with 11 bases sitting between them. CDR3 sequence: CSVAQASNYGYTF. The DNA of the CDR3 is TGCAGCGTCGCTCAGGCGTCTAACTATGGCTACACCTTC.

The chain joins TRBV6-5 to TRBJ2-1, with no clear D. The CDR3 covers 19 residues. V shed 5 bases and J shed 1 base, with 24 bases lying between them. The germline V gene has CDR1 MNHEY and CDR2 SVGAGI. CDR3 amino acids: CASSLHVTVSTGSYNEQFF. For the CDR3, the DNA is TGTGCCAGCAGTCTACACGTCACCGTTTCTACCGGATCCTACAATGAGCAGTTCTTC.

This clonotype showed up just a few times. V and J are TRBV4-3 and TRBJ2-7; no firm D call. CDR1 is LGHNA and CDR2 is YSLEER in the germline V gene. CDR3 length equals 16 residues. The V end lost 0 bases, the J end lost 0 bases, and 12 bases lay between the germline ends. CDR3 DNA: TGCGCCAGCAGCCAAGAATGGCTCTTCTCCTCCTACGAGCAGTACTTC. The encoded protein is CASSQEWLFSSYEQYF.

A few counts support this clonotype. Germline is not matched at one junction end, which may reflect a read error. This chain uses TRBV7-7 with TRBJ2-5; a possible D gene is TRBD1 (6 bases). CDR1 is SSHAT and CDR2 is FNYEAQ in the germline V gene (reference sequence). The CDR3 totals 15 residues. The CDR3 protein is CASSSAGTRQETQYF. The DNA for the CDR3 is TGTGCTAGCAGCTCGGCCGGGACAAGACAAGAGACCCAGTACTTC.

In its sample, this clonotype was seen a few times. This chain uses TRBV20-1 with TRBJ2-7; D possibly uses TRBD1 or TRBD2 (5 bases each). This CDR3 comprises 14 residues. Per germline, CDR1 DFQATT and CDR2 SNEGSKA (reference sequence). V was cut by 5 bases and J by 9 bases, with 23 bases left in between. As DNA, the CDR3 is TGCAGTGCTCACAACCGGGACCGACATTTGGGGCAGTACTTC. As protein: CSAHNRDRHLGQYF.

This clonotype was counted between two and nine times. This sequence joins TRBV27 and TRBJ1-4; D is unresolved. Per germline, CDR1 MNHEY and CDR2 SMNVEV (reference sequence). The CDR3 has 13 residues. V lost 8 bases and J lost 8, with 15 bases in between. The CDR3 nucleotides read TGTGCCAGCCCTACCCAAATTTGGGAAAAACTGTTTTTT. Its translation: CASPTQIWEKLFF.

V usage is TRBV30 and J usage is TRBJ2-7; D unresolved. CDR1 and CDR2 from the germline V gene are GTSNPN and SVGIG (reference sequence). The CDR3 is 12 residues long. Trimming shortened V by 2 bases and J by 6 bases, and 11 bases separated the two germline ends. The CDR3 nucleotides read TGTGCCTGGAGTCGGAGTGCCTTCGAGCAGTACTTC. This encodes CAWSRSAFEQYF. Full variable domain (outside the CDR3, taken from reference TRBV30 and TRBJ2-7): SQTIHQWPATLVQPVGSPLSLECTVEGTSNPNLYWYRQAAGRGLQLLFYSVGIGQISSEVPQNLSASRPQDRQFILSSKKLLLSDSGFYLCAWSRSAFEQYFGPGTRLTVT.

This chain's CDR3 is CASSDHLTDTQYF. The DNA for the CDR3 is TGCGCCAGCAGTGATCACCTTACAGATACGCAGTATTTT. This sequence joins TRBV10-2 and TRBJ2-3; D not certain. Germline V CDR1 and CDR2: WSHSY, SAAADI. The CDR3 is made up of 13 amino acids. Trimming left V 3 bases short and J 3 bases short, with 7 bases between.

This clonotype was observed once. The chain couples TRBV11-2 to TRBJ2-7; 16 nucleotides match TRBD2. Germline V lookup: CDR1 SGHAT, CDR2 FQNNGV. The CDR3 has 18 residues. Germline trimming cut 1 base from V and 4 bases from J; bases unmatched to any gene: 7. The CDR3 here is CASSLGPGLAGGPYEQYF. DNA of the CDR3: TGTGCCAGCAGCTTAGGTCCGGGACTAGCGGGAGGGCCTTACGAGCAGTACTTC.

This clonotype was observed a few times. The chain couples TRBV12-3 or TRBV12-4 to TRBJ2-7, with a tentative D call TRBD2 (6 bases). CDR3 length: 14 residues. Between the trimmed V and J ends, which lost 6 bases and 0 bases, there was a span of 12 bases. CDR3 coding DNA: TGTGCCAGCAGGCAGGGACTTAGCTCCTACGAGCAGTACTTC. This translates into CASRQGLSSYEQYF.

V is TRBV12-3 or TRBV12-4 and J is TRBJ2-5, with D perhaps given as TRBD1 or TRBD2 (5 bases each). The CDR3 has 14 residues. V was trimmed by 5 bases and J by 12 bases, leaving 22 bases between them. CDR3 amino acids: CASSPGIGGLFEYF. The CDR3 DNA reads as TGTGCCAGCAGTCCTGGAATTGGGGGTCTCTTTGAGTACTTC.

There are a few counts of this clonotype. The chain joins TRBV24-1 to TRBJ2-5, with 8 nucleotides matching TRBD1. Trimming at V came to 4 bases and at J to 3 bases, leaving 6 bases not matched to a gene. The CDR3 extends over 15 amino acids. CDR1 is KGHDR, CDR2 SFDVKD, per germline. The CDR3 loop is CATSEPQGAEETQYF. For the CDR3, the DNA is TGTGCCACCAGTGAGCCCCAGGGGGCCGAAGAGACCCAGTACTTC.

This clonotype was observed many times. The chain uses TRBV6-2 or TRBV6-3 and TRBJ2-1; perhaps TRBD2 as D (6 bases). This CDR3 comprises 12 residues. Trimming shortened V by 6 bases and J by 9 bases, and 12 bases separated the two germline ends. Germline CDR1 and CDR2: MNHEY and SVGEGT. The CDR3 sequence is CASSRRRAEQFF. CDR3 DNA: TGTGCCAGCAGCCGCCGGAGGGCTGAGCAGTTCTTC.

This clonotype was counted a few times. The rearrangement joins TRBV20-1 to TRBJ2-2, with 7 bases fitting TRBD2. The CDR3 length is 20 residues. The germline gives CDR1 DFQATT, CDR2 SNEGSKA (reference sequence). J lost 0 bases, V lost 0 bases, and 16 bases had no gene match. CDR3 in DNA: TGCAGTGCTAGAGATCCCTGGGAGGGGACTGGACAATCGAACACCGGGGAGCTGTTTTTT. It encodes CSARDPWEGTGQSNTGELFF.

The CDR3 spells CASNLSGRRYEQYF. CDR3 DNA: TGTGCCAGCAACCTTAGCGGGAGAAGGTACGAGCAGTACTTC. The rearrangement links TRBV2 to TRBJ2-7; 9 nucleotides line up with TRBD2. The ends lost 7 bases at V and 4 bases at J; junction bases unmatched: 8. This CDR3 has 14 amino acids. Germline lookup yields CDR1 SNHLY and CDR2 FYNNEI. The full variable domain, completed using reference TRBV2 and TRBJ2-7, is EPEVTQTPSHQVTQMGQEVILRCVPISNHLYFYWYRQILGQKVEFLVSFYNNEISEKSEIFDDQFSVERPDGSNFTLKIRSTKLEDSAMYFCASNLSGRRYEQYFGPGTRLTVT.

This clonotype was seen repeatedly, ten times or more. The chain is built from TRBV21-1 and TRBJ2-1; TRBD2, the table's D call, lacks a check against the DNA. TRBV21-1 represents a pseudogene. The CDR3 length is 17 residues. CDR3 sequence reads: CASTPETSGVSYNEQFF. CDR3 coding DNA: TGTGCCAGCACCCCCGAGACTAGCGGGGTCTCCTACAATGAGCAGTTCTTC.

The chain combines TRBV7-9 with TRBJ1-1; tentatively, D is TRBD1 (5 bases). The CDR3 sequence is 14 residues long. V lost 0 bases to trimming and J lost 5 bases, with 10 bases between them. Looked up from germline, CDR1 is SEHNR and CDR2 is FQNEAQ (reference sequence). The CDR3 protein is CASSLAPWGTEAFF. The CDR3 DNA sequence: TGTGCCAGCAGCTTAGCCCCTTGGGGGACTGAAGCTTTCTTT.

The CDR3 spells CASSPRFESGEQYV. CDR3 nucleotides: TGTGCCAGTAGTCCCCGTTTCGAATCCGGCGAGCAGTACGTC. The V call is TRBV19, the J call TRBJ2-7; D gene ambiguous. The CDR3 spans 14 residues. The germline V gene has CDR1 LNHDA and CDR2 SQIVND (reference sequence). Trimming shortened V by 5 bases and J by 6 bases, and 17 bases separated the two germline ends.

This clonotype was counted a single time. V and J are TRBV27 and TRBJ1-3; D is ambiguous. The germline V gene has CDR1 MNHEY and CDR2 SMNVEV (reference sequence). The CDR3 runs to 15 residues. V dropped 4 bases and J dropped 3 bases, with 13 bases sitting between them. As DNA, the CDR3 is TGTGCCAGCAGTTCCCTCCTGGGCGGTGGAAACACCATATATTTT. Residues: CASSSLLGGGNTIYF.

Written as DNA, the CDR3 is TGCGCCAGCAGCCAAGGGGGACACCGGAACACCGGGGAGCTGTTTTTT. It yields the protein CASSQGGHRNTGELFF. The chain combines TRBV4-3 with TRBJ2-2, with D tentatively TRBD1 (6 bases). The V gene lost 1 base and the J gene lost 1 base, with 10 bases spanning the gap. Germline V gene sequence: CDR1 LGHNA, CDR2 YSLEER. The CDR3 sequence is 16 residues long.

V is TRBV19 and J is TRBJ1-1; 9 bases are a match to TRBD1. Germline values: CDR1 LNHDA, CDR2 SQIVND (reference sequence). This CDR3 is built from 15 residues. V trimming: 5 bases; J trimming: 1 base; junction bases outside the gene matches: 5. As DNA, the CDR3 is TGTGCCAGTAGTCACCGGGGACAGGGGAACACTGAAGCTTTCTTT. This translates into CASSHRGQGNTEAFF.

The V gene is TRBV21-1, the J gene TRBJ1-4; the D call of TRBD1 is as the table states it, not checked on the DNA. TRBV21-1 is shown as a pseudogene. The CDR3 totals 14 residues. CDR3 coding DNA: TGTGCCAGCAGTGTCGTCCCAAGCCGGGAAAAACTGTTTTTT. Protein sequence: CASSVVPSREKLFF.

The genes are TRBV10-3 and TRBJ1-1, with D unresolved. This CDR3 comprises 12 residues. V gave up 2 bases and J gave up 6 bases, with 7 bases separating them. Germline V gives CDR1 ENHRY, CDR2 SYGVKD. The CDR3 nucleotides read TGTGCCATCAGTGAGGGACTGCCTGAAGCTTTCTTT. Translated: CAISEGLPEAFF.

This clonotype was seen a few times. CDR3 sequence: CASSPGQHTGELFF. DNA for the CDR3: TGCGCCAGCAGCCCGGGACAGCACACCGGGGAGCTGTTTTTT. J is TRBJ2-2 and V is TRBV5-1, with 7 bases identical to TRBD1. This CDR3 has 14 residues. Unmatched junction bases numbered 3, after V lost 4 bases and J lost 3 bases. In germline, CDR1 is SGHRS, CDR2 YFSETQ.

The gene calls are TRBV7-8 and TRBJ1-5; D is possibly TRBD1 (5 bases). CDR1 is SGHVS and CDR2 is FQNEAQ in the germline V gene. V lost 4 bases, J lost 4 bases, and 14 bases lay in between. The CDR3 covers 15 residues. This CDR3 reads CASSSDSLQNQPQHF. Here the CDR3 DNA reads TGTGCCAGCAGCTCCGACAGTTTACAAAATCAGCCCCAGCATTTT. Full variable domain (remainder filled in from reference TRBV7-8 and TRBJ1-5): GAGVSQSPRYKVAKRGQDVALRCDPISGHVSLFWYQQALGQGPEFLTYFQNEAQLDKSGLPSDRFFAERPEGSVSTLKIQRTQQEDSAVYLCASSSDSLQNQPQHFGDGTRLSIL.

This clonotype was found a few times. The chain joins TRBV2 to TRBJ2-1, with TRBD2 identical over 11 bases. The CDR3 runs to 14 residues. The ends lost 7 bases at V and 2 bases at J; junction bases unmatched: 1. From germline, CDR1 is SNHLY and CDR2 FYNNEI. The CDR3 region is CASKGLAAYNEQFF. Written as DNA, the CDR3 is TGTGCCAGCAAGGGACTAGCGGCCTACAATGAGCAGTTCTTC.